The TCR beta chain under discussion was sequenced for a study of neoadjuvant anti-PD-1 for oral cavity cancer. Study in general: Patients without progression got a fourth dose around day 43.

Sequencing was performed with immunoSEQ multiplex PCR; in TCRdb, only in-frame clones are kept and a portion is missing. The data contain 9,500 to 15,000 clones, around 75% of them singletons. Per germline, CDR1 SGHRS and CDR2 YFSETQ. CDR3 length: 16 amino acids. V lost 0 bases and J 6 bases, leaving 16 bases between the germline ends. Time point in this sample: after neoadjuvant nivolumab, at surgical resection. V gene TRBV5-1 combines with J gene TRBJ2-1; either TRBD1 or TRBD2 may fit D (5 bases each). This TCR was sampled from a person between 35 and 79 years old with oral cavity squamous cell carcinoma. The sequencing used PBMCs, collected after nivolumab (anti-PD-1) treatment. DNA for the CDR3: TGCGCCAGCAGCTTGGCTCCTGGGGGAATTCCCAATGAGCAGTTCTTC. Translation: CASSLAPGGIPNEQFF.